The rows below give T cell receptor beta chains drawn from one sample of a study of cytomegalovirus exposure and HLA in healthy donors. Profiling relied on immunoSEQ multiplex PCR, and the TCRdb table lists in-frame clones only, not all of them. This sample carries about 170,000 clones, approximately 59% of them seen once, and the ten largest clones take around 2.9%. Sequenced sample: PBMCs. Receptor source: a man in his forties or fifties in good health and CMV-seronegative. CDR3s include the opening cysteine and the closing phenylalanine or tryptophan. D genes are given only for firm matches. A clone size is listed for some rows: how often the clone was seen (once, few, many), or a class if it is expanded.

CDR3 length: 14
J gene: TRBJ2-1
D gene: .
V gene: TRBV11-2
clone size: once
CDR3 protein: CASGPGRSYNEQFF

CDR3 length: 13
J gene: TRBJ2-5
D gene: .
V gene: TRBV7-7
clone size: .
CDR3 protein: CASSLGRQETQYF

CDR3 length: 14
J gene: TRBJ1-1
D gene: .
V gene: TRBV2
clone size: .
CDR3 protein: CASIGLGGGGEAFF

CDR3 length: 16
J gene: TRBJ1-4
D gene: TRBD1
V gene: TRBV5-6
clone size: .
CDR3 protein: CASSRNAQGFIGKLFF

CDR3 length: 12
J gene: TRBJ2-2
D gene: .
V gene: TRBV27
clone size: .
CDR3 protein: CASSSYTGELFF

CDR3 length: 13
J gene: TRBJ2-6
D gene: .
V gene: TRBV2
clone size: .
CDR3 protein: CASLASGANVLTF

CDR3 length: 14
J gene: TRBJ2-7
D gene: TRBD1
V gene: TRBV5-1
clone size: .
CDR3 protein: CASRTSTGTYEQYF

CDR3 length: 16
J gene: TRBJ1-4
D gene: .
V gene: TRBV2
clone size: few
CDR3 protein: CASLRRTGKTNEKLFF

CDR3 length: 14
J gene: TRBJ2-7
D gene: .
V gene: TRBV27
clone size: .
CDR3 protein: CASGSRTAPYEQYF

CDR3 length: 12
J gene: TRBJ1-1
D gene: .
V gene: TRBV18
clone size: .
CDR3 protein: CASSPATTEAFF

CDR3 length: 14
J gene: TRBJ2-7
D gene: TRBD2
V gene: TRBV7-2
clone size: .
CDR3 protein: CASSRLAGPYEQYF

CDR3 length: 12
J gene: TRBJ2-5
D gene: .
V gene: TRBV19
clone size: .
CDR3 protein: CASSLTGVTQYF

CDR3 length: 15
J gene: TRBJ2-1
D gene: TRBD2
V gene: TRBV7-3
clone size: .
CDR3 protein: CASSLAGGTYNEQFF

CDR3 length: 15
J gene: TRBJ2-1
D gene: TRBD1
V gene: TRBV9
clone size: few
CDR3 protein: CASSPLEGGEIEQFF

CDR3 length: 15
J gene: TRBJ2-7
D gene: TRBD2
V gene: TRBV6-6
clone size: few
CDR3 protein: CASSYPGLAGAEQYF

CDR3 length: 16
J gene: TRBJ2-2
D gene: TRBD2
V gene: TRBV7-3
clone size: .
CDR3 protein: CASSLLGGPDTGELFF

CDR3 length: 17
J gene: TRBJ1-2
D gene: .
V gene: TRBV29-1
clone size: once
CDR3 protein: CSVKGDSRPPINYGYTF

CDR3 length: 16
J gene: TRBJ2-5
D gene: TRBD2
V gene: TRBV28
clone size: .
CDR3 protein: CASSLIRGGGRETQYF

CDR3 length: 17
J gene: TRBJ2-3
D gene: TRBD2
V gene: TRBV15
clone size: .
CDR3 protein: CATSRDRLAGRTDTQYF

CDR3 length: 15
J gene: TRBJ1-5
D gene: TRBD1
V gene: TRBV13
clone size: few
CDR3 protein: CASSTGTGVGQPQHF

CDR3 length: 14
J gene: TRBJ1-6
D gene: .
V gene: TRBV28
clone size: .
CDR3 protein: CASSTRGFNSPLHF

CDR3 length: 16
J gene: TRBJ1-6
D gene: TRBD1
V gene: TRBV6-1
clone size: .
CDR3 protein: CASNEQGASYNSPLHF

CDR3 length: 15
J gene: TRBJ2-1
D gene: .
V gene: TRBV29-1
clone size: .
CDR3 protein: CSVASWARRLDEQFF

CDR3 length: 18
J gene: TRBJ2-3
D gene: TRBD2
V gene: TRBV7-2
clone size: few
CDR3 protein: CASSLAPGTSGTLDTQYF

CDR3 length: 16
J gene: TRBJ1-6
D gene: .
V gene: TRBV11-2
clone size: .
CDR3 protein: CASSLIPNTQHSPLHF

CDR3 length: 16
J gene: TRBJ1-2
D gene: TRBD1
V gene: TRBV6-6
clone size: .
CDR3 protein: CASSKDRGDSNYGYTF

CDR3 length: 17
J gene: TRBJ1-6
D gene: TRBD1
V gene: TRBV5-6
clone size: .
CDR3 protein: CASSPGTGVYYNSPLHF

CDR3 length: 12
J gene: TRBJ2-1
D gene: .
V gene: TRBV6-1
clone size: .
CDR3 protein: CASSESVNEQFF

CDR3 length: 15
J gene: TRBJ2-3
D gene: TRBD2
V gene: TRBV27
clone size: .
CDR3 protein: CASSPKAGFTDTQYF

CDR3 length: 13
J gene: TRBJ1-2
D gene: TRBD1
V gene: TRBV18
clone size: few
CDR3 protein: CASSAGTGEGYTF

CDR3 length: 18
J gene: TRBJ2-3
D gene: TRBD1
V gene: TRBV5-4
clone size: .
CDR3 protein: CASSLALISDRGKDTQYF

CDR3 length: 17
J gene: TRBJ1-1
D gene: TRBD1
V gene: TRBV2
clone size: .
CDR3 protein: CASTEGQGAAMNTEAFF

CDR3 length: 16
J gene: TRBJ2-1
D gene: TRBD2
V gene: TRBV4-2
clone size: .
CDR3 protein: CASSQGLADLGNEQFF

CDR3 length: 16
J gene: TRBJ1-6
D gene: TRBD1
V gene: TRBV27
clone size: .
CDR3 protein: CASTRMPGGSNSPLHF

CDR3 length: 13
J gene: TRBJ2-2
D gene: TRBD1
V gene: TRBV7-7
clone size: .
CDR3 protein: CASSVQGPGELFF

CDR3 length: 14
J gene: TRBJ2-3
D gene: .
V gene: TRBV10-3
clone size: .
CDR3 protein: CAISESRNTDTQYF

CDR3 length: 15
J gene: TRBJ2-1
D gene: TRBD2
V gene: TRBV9
clone size: few
CDR3 protein: CASSPGLDFLNEQFF

CDR3 length: 16
J gene: TRBJ1-3
D gene: .
V gene: TRBV9
clone size: .
CDR3 protein: CASSPHQGRVGNTIYF

CDR3 length: 15
J gene: TRBJ1-2
D gene: .
V gene: TRBV21-1
clone size: .
CDR3 protein: CASSPRDREYYGYTF

CDR3 length: 15
J gene: TRBJ2-5
D gene: TRBD2
V gene: TRBV5-1
clone size: once
CDR3 protein: CASSSYSGGAETQYF

CDR3 length: 17
J gene: TRBJ2-3
D gene: TRBD2
V gene: TRBV18
clone size: .
CDR3 protein: CASSPSSGIAPRDTQYF

CDR3 length: 16
J gene: TRBJ2-3
D gene: TRBD1
V gene: TRBV5-8
clone size: .
CDR3 protein: CASSSGTGGSTDTQYF

CDR3 length: 15
J gene: TRBJ2-2
D gene: .
V gene: TRBV7-2
clone size: .
CDR3 protein: CASSERQSNTGELFF

CDR3 length: 16
J gene: TRBJ2-2
D gene: .
V gene: TRBV4-2
clone size: .
CDR3 protein: CASSQVGGQNTGELFF

CDR3 length: 14
J gene: TRBJ2-1
D gene: TRBD1
V gene: TRBV2
clone size: .
CDR3 protein: CASSVQGVNNEQFF

CDR3 length: 17
J gene: TRBJ2-2
D gene: TRBD1
V gene: TRBV14
clone size: .
CDR3 protein: CASSLTTGQANTGELFF

CDR3 length: 13
J gene: TRBJ2-5
D gene: .
V gene: TRBV4-3
clone size: .
CDR3 protein: CASSQGGQETQYF

CDR3 length: 13
J gene: TRBJ2-1
D gene: .
V gene: TRBV7-2
clone size: few
CDR3 protein: CASSQGLSNEQFF

CDR3 length: 16
J gene: TRBJ1-4
D gene: TRBD1
V gene: TRBV11-1
clone size: .
CDR3 protein: CASSADRQGGNEKLFF

CDR3 length: 14
J gene: TRBJ2-7
D gene: .
V gene: TRBV7-2
clone size: .
CDR3 protein: CASSLDGGVDEQYF

CDR3 length: 14
J gene: TRBJ1-5
D gene: .
V gene: TRBV19
clone size: few
CDR3 protein: CASSGPGGNQPQHF

CDR3 length: 17
J gene: TRBJ1-5
D gene: TRBD1
V gene: TRBV7-8
clone size: .
CDR3 protein: CASSLELRTGANQPQHF

CDR3 length: 13
J gene: TRBJ1-1
D gene: TRBD1
V gene: TRBV7-7
clone size: .
CDR3 protein: CASSQDRGAEAFF